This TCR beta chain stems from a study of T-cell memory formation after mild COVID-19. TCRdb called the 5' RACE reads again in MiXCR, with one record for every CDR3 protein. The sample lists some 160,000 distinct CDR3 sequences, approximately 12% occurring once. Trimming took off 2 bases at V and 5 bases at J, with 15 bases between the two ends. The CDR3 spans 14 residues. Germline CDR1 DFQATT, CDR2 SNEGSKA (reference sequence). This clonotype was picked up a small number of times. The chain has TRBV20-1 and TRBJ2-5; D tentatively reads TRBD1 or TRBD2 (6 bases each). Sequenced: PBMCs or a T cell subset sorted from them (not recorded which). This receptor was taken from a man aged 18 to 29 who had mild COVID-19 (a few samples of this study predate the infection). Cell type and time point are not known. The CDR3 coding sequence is TGCAGTGCTAGAAGGGGGGAAACTGGTGAGACCCAGTACTTC. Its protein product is CSARRGETGETQYF.